This T cell receptor (beta chain) was captured by sequencing in a study of control samples from healthy donors and cancer patients. The method was immunoSEQ multiplex PCR; TCRdb's version includes in-frame clones alone and lacks a portion of them. The sample has 120,000 to 150,000 clones, 89% seen once. V lost 2 bases, J lost 2 bases, and 5 bases stayed unmatched. The CDR3 length is 15 residues. The V gene's germline CDR1 is SGHDT and CDR2 YYEEEE. This chain uses TRBV5-6 with TRBJ1-2, with TRBD1 identical over 8 bases. The sequence derives from a young man in good health. The material sequenced was blood. In DNA form, the CDR3 reads TGTGCCAGCAGCTTATACAGGGGGGAGAACTATGGCTACACCTTC. Translated, it gives CASSLYRGENYGYTF.